The 20 T cell receptor beta chains below come from one sample, sequenced in a study of molecular identifiers for immune sequencing clone quantification. MiXCR, run by TCRdb on the PCR reads, gives a single entry per CDR3 protein. Altogether some 66,000 distinct CDR3 sequences are present, 19% being singletons, with the ten largest covering 1.4%. Material: naive CD8+ T cells from blood, with Jurkat cell RNA spiked in. Described subset: FACS-sorted CD8+CD4-CCR7+CD45RA+ naive T cells. The receptors stem from a human donor in good health. Some libraries in this study had Jurkat cell RNA spiked in.

On this clonotype itself: Compared with germline, one end of the junction differs, possibly owing to a read error. The chain recombines TRBV27 with TRBJ2-3; perhaps TRBD2 as D (6 bases). Germline CDR1 and CDR2: MNHEY and SMNVEV (reference sequence). The CDR3 totals 15 residues. The CDR3 loop reads CASSPKGRSTDTLYF. The CDR3 DNA reads TGTGCCAGCAGTCCCAAGGGGAGGAGCACAGATACGCTGTATTTT.

The chain links TRBV28 to TRBJ2-7; 8 bases map to TRBD2. V shed 4 bases, J shed 3 bases, and the junction held 2 bases outside the gene matches. Germline CDR1 reads MDHEN; CDR2 reads SYDVKM. CDR3 length: 13 amino acids. The CDR3, as DNA: TGTGCCAGCAGTTATACTAGCGGCTACGAGCAGTACTTC. It translates to CASSYTSGYEQYF.

This clonotype occurred many times. V is TRBV19 and J is TRBJ2-3; 7 bases match TRBD2. Germline V CDR1 and CDR2: LNHDA, SQIVND (reference sequence). After removal of 5 bases from V and 0 bases from J, the junction contained 17 bases not matched to a gene. The CDR3 loop spans 19 amino acids. The CDR3 DNA follows: TGTGCCAGTAGTCCCGGTTGGGGGGTAGCGGGCTGGAGCACAGATACGCAGTATTTT. Amino acid sequence: CASSPGWGVAGWSTDTQYF.

The sample holds many counts of this clonotype. V and J are TRBV6-5 and TRBJ2-5; D is undetermined. CDR1 is MNHEY, CDR2 SVGAGI, per germline. V was cut by 8 bases and J by 1 base, with 17 bases left in between. This CDR3 has 15 amino acids. The CDR3 DNA sequence: TGTGCCAGCGGGAAGACCGGGTCGAGCCAAGAGACCCAGTACTTC. Its protein is CASGKTGSSQETQYF.

J is TRBJ1-5 and V is TRBV20-1; no reliable D call. CDR1 is DFQATT and CDR2 is SNEGSKA in the germline V gene (reference sequence). The V end was cut by 0 bases, the J end by 5 bases, with 11 bases between. The CDR3 extends over 14 amino acids. Here the CDR3 DNA reads TGCAGTGCTAGAGATAGGACCGGAGATCAGCCCCAGCATTTT. Residues: CSARDRTGDQPQHF.

This rearrangement joins TRBV28 to TRBJ2-2, with 11 bases that match TRBD1. This CDR3 spans 18 amino acids. Germline trimming cut 3 bases from V and 5 bases from J; bases unmatched to any gene: 11. Germline lookup yields CDR1 MDHEN and CDR2 SYDVKM. The CDR3 region has the DNA TGTGCCAGCAGTTTGCGGACAGGGGGCCGTTTGGGGACCGGGGAGCTGTTTTTT. Protein: CASSLRTGGRLGTGELFF.

This clonotype was observed many times. V gene TRBV7-2 combines with J gene TRBJ2-7; D gene uncertain. The CDR3 contains 13 residues. Germline V gene sequence: CDR1 SGHTA, CDR2 FQGNSA. V was clipped by 5 bases and J by 5 bases, with 13 bases between them. The CDR3 DNA reads TGTGCCAGCAGCGAACCCTACGTCGACGAGCAGTACTTC. Translating it yields CASSEPYVDEQYF.

The table lists this clonotype with many counts. The junction differs from germline at one of its ends, possibly a read error. The chain employs TRBV9 and TRBJ2-3; TRBD2 matches at 9 bases. Germline V gene lookup returns CDR1 SGDLS and CDR2 YYNGEE. CDR3 size: 17 residues. CDR3 in amino acids: CASSVAGDRLWTDTQYF. The CDR3 DNA follows: TGTGCCAGCAGTGTAGCGGGAGATCGACTCTGGACAGATACGCAGTATTTT.

This clonotype was counted ten times or more. V is TRBV5-5 and J is TRBJ2-1; 9 bases agree with TRBD2. From germline, CDR1 is SGHKS and CDR2 YYEKEE (reference sequence). V was pared by 3 bases and J by 6 bases, with 10 bases of the junction left unmatched. The CDR3 runs to 16 residues. CDR3 amino acids: CASSWFHAGGPNEQFF. The CDR3 nucleotides are TGTGCCAGCAGCTGGTTCCATGCGGGAGGGCCCAATGAGCAGTTCTTC.

As for this clonotype: This could be a read error, since a much larger clone is one nucleotide away. This chain joins TRBV5-3 and TRBJ1-2, with D unclear. TRBV5-3 is an ORF, with its function uncertain. V was pared by 10 bases and J by 2 bases, with 15 bases between. This CDR3 is built from 13 residues. In DNA form, the CDR3 reads TGTGCCCATTCCGATGAGAGCAACTATGGCTACACCTTC. This encodes CAHSDESNYGYTF.

This clonotype occurred many times. The gene calls are TRBV21-1 and TRBJ1-4; the D segment call TRBD1 is taken from the table without a DNA check. TRBV21-1 is classified as a pseudogene. CDR3 length: 15 amino acids. The CDR3 is CASSYTGTEEEKLFF. The CDR3 DNA reads TGTGCCAGCAGCTATACCGGGACAGAGGAAGAAAAACTGTTTTTT.

This clonotype was observed many times. The V gene is TRBV29-1, the J gene TRBJ1-2; D call uncertain. Trimming shortened V by 1 base and J by 8 bases, and 20 bases separated the two germline ends. Germline assignment: CDR1 SQVTM and CDR2 ANQGSEA. The CDR3 is made up of 15 amino acids. The CDR3 DNA reads TGCAGCGTTGAAGTGTACGGACGGATGGTGCGAGGCTACACCTTC. Protein product: CSVEVYGRMVRGYTF.

Of note for this clonotype: This may be a read error, as it is one base from a much larger clone. The chain has TRBV28 and TRBJ2-2, with 7 bases lining up with TRBD2. This CDR3 contains 13 residues. Germline-derived CDR1 and CDR2 are MDHEN and SYDVKM. The CDR3 is CASSFLWSGELLF. The CDR3 region has the DNA TGTGCCAGCAGTTTCCTTTGGAGCGGGGAGCTGCTTTTT.

Details on this clonotype: A read error may be the cause here, since a much bigger clone is one base away. V is TRBV7-2 and J is TRBJ2-2, with 8 nucleotides matching TRBD2. The germline V gene has CDR1 SGHTA and CDR2 FQGNSA. CDR3 length equals 18 residues. In nucleotides, the CDR3 is TGTGCCAGCAGCTTATCGCTAGCGGGTCTAAGGAACACCAGGGAGCTGTTTTTT. It yields the protein CASSLSLAGLRNTRELFF.

Notes on this clonotype: This may come from a read error, since a much larger clone is one base off. This chain links TRBV19 with TRBJ2-5, with TRBD1 matching over 9 bases. Germline V CDR1 and CDR2: LNHDA, SQIVND (reference sequence). Losses at the gene ends were 4 bases for V and 1 base for J; bases not matched to a gene: 4. The CDR3 runs to 15 residues. The CDR3 DNA sequence: TGTGCCAGTAGTAGCTGGGACAGGGTCCAAGAGACCCAGTACTTC. It encodes CASSSWDRVQETQYF.

The V gene is TRBV14, the J gene TRBJ1-1; 8 positions match TRBD1. The germline gives CDR1 SGHDN, CDR2 FVKESK. The junction had 6 bases not matched to a gene; V was cut back by 5 bases and J by 4 bases. The length of the CDR3 is 14 residues. The CDR3: CASSVTRGLTEAFF. The DNA of the CDR3 is TGTGCCAGCAGCGTGACCAGGGGGCTCACTGAAGCTTTCTTT. Variable domain in full (rest from reference TRBV14 and TRBJ1-1): EAGVTQFPSHSVIEKGQTVTLRCDPISGHDNLYWYRRVMGKEIKFLLHFVKESKQDESGMPNNRFLAERTGGTYSTLKVQPAELEDSGVYFCASSVTRGLTEAFFGQGTRLTVV.

This clonotype turned up a few times. The chain employs TRBV6-5 and TRBJ2-1; possible D gene TRBD2, 5 bases. Trimming cost V 2 bases and J 8 bases, with 13 bases left between them. This CDR3 is 14 amino acids long. CDR1 and CDR2 (germline): MNHEY, SVGAGI. CDR3 region: CASSYVLLGDEQFF. The CDR3 region has the DNA TGTGCCAGCAGTTACGTTCTACTCGGGGATGAGCAGTTCTTC.

This clonotype was seen more than once but under ten times. A much more abundant neighbour one base away suggests this may be a read error. V is TRBV5-1 and J is TRBJ2-1; D ambiguous. V lost 4 bases and J 6 bases, leaving 11 bases between the germline ends. The CDR3 has 13 amino acids. Germline CDR1 is SGHRS and CDR2 is YFSETQ. For the CDR3, the DNA is TGCGCCAGCAGCACCTCATCGTGCAATGAGCAGTTCTTC. Protein sequence: CASSTSSCNEQFF.

Many counts were recorded for this clonotype. This chain connects TRBV20-1 to TRBJ2-1; 13 nucleotides agree with TRBD2. The CDR3 extends over 14 amino acids. With 2 bases clipped from V and 9 bases from J, the junction kept 4 bases outside the gene matches. CDR1 and CDR2 (germline): DFQATT, SNEGSKA (reference sequence). CDR3 in amino acids: CSARSGTSGTEQFF. The CDR3 nucleotides read TGCAGTGCTAGATCCGGGACTAGCGGGACTGAGCAGTTCTTC.

This clonotype has ten or more counts. This chain uses TRBV20-1 with TRBJ2-7; D may correspond to TRBD1 or TRBD2 (5 bases each). V was trimmed by 5 bases and J by 7 bases, leaving 21 bases between them. This CDR3 is built from 14 residues. Germline values: CDR1 DFQATT, CDR2 SNEGSKA (reference sequence). Here the CDR3 DNA reads TGCAGTGCTCCTGGCCGGGACCTGCTGAGGGAGCAGTACTTC. Protein sequence: CSAPGRDLLREQYF.